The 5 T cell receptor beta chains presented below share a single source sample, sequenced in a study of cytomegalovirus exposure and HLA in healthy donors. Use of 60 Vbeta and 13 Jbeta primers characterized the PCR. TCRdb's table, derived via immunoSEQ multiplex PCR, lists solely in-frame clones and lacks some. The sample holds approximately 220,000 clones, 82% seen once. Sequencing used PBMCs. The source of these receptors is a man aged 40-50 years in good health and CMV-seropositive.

The CDR3: CASSDLAGPGTQYF. Written as DNA, the CDR3 is TGTGCCAGCAGTGACTTAGCGGGCCCGGGTACGCAGTATTTT. This chain links TRBV6-1 with TRBJ2-3; TRBD2 agrees at 7 bases. The germline V gene has CDR1 MNHNS and CDR2 SASEGT. The CDR3 spans 14 residues. V shed 3 bases and J 8 bases; nucleotides not matched to a gene: 8.

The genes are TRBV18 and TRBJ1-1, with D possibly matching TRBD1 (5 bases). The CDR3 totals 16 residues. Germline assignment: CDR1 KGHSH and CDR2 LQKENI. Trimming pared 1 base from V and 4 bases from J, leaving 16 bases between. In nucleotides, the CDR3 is TGTGCCAGCTCACCACGGGGAAGGGCTCAGGGCACTGAAGCTTTCTTT. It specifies CASSPRGRAQGTEAFF.

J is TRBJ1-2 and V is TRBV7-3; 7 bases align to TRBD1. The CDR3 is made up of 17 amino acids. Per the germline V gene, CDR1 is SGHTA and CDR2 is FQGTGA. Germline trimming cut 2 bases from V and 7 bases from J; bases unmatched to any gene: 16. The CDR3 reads CASSLSIGGTAGGGYTF. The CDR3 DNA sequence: TGTGCCAGCAGCTTATCTATTGGCGGGACAGCAGGGGGTGGCTACACCTTC.

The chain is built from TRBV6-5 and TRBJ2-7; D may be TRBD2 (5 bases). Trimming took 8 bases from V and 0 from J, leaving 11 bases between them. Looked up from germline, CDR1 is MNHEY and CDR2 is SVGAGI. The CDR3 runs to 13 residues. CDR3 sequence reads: CASRDLSSYEQYV. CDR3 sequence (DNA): TGTGCCAGCCGGGATCTAAGCTCCTACGAGCAGTACGTC.

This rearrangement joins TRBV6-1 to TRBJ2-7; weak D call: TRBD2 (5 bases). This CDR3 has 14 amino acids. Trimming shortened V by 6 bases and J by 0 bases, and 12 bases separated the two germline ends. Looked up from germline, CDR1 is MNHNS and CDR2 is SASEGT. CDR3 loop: CASRSGLHSYEQYV. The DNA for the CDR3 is TGTGCCAGCAGGAGCGGCTTACACTCCTACGAGCAGTACGTC.